This T cell receptor beta chain is drawn from a study of human T cells and chemical hapten exposure. This clonotype has just a few counts. One entry per CDR3 protein, called by TCRdb with MiXCR from the RACE reads. Of about 120,000 distinct CDR3 sequences in the sample, 9% to 13% are singletons; the top ten hold 1.4%. Germline CDR1 SGDLS, CDR2 YYNGEE. V trimming: 0 bases; J trimming: 7 bases; junction bases outside the gene matches: 2. CDR3 length equals 13 residues. Time point noted: patch test 1, 2 weeks after DPC sensitization. Treatment reported: therapeutic diphenylcyclopropenone sensitization with weekly scalp DPC.

The rearrangement joins TRBV9 to TRBJ2-7; TRBD2 matches 9 bases. The sequence came from a woman aged 50 to 60 with alopecia areata. Some clones in this sample may be carry-over from other donors' samples. The sequencing used whole blood, collected in connection with sensitization to the hapten diphenylcyclopropenone (DPC). For the CDR3, the DNA is TGTGCCAGCAGCGTAGTGCTAGCGGGAGAGCAGTACTTC. This encodes CASSVVLAGEQYF.